This is a list of T cell receptor beta chains from one sample in a study of read filtering for tumor transcriptome and immune sequencing. MiXCR was run by TCRdb on the reads, yielding one entry per CDR3 protein. In the table there are under 150,000 distinct CDR3 sequences, roughly an eighth of which are singletons. Sequencing was carried out using a population of CD138-negative cells sorted from bone marrow. The receptors shown here come from a donor aged 40 or older with multiple myeloma. The CDR3 runs from the conserved cysteine through the conserved F or W. A D gene is named only where the DNA matches it firmly. Rows may omit the clone size; those that give it use once, few, many or a size class.

D gene	V gene	clone size	J gene	CDR3 length	CDR3 DNA	CDR3 protein
.	TRBV7-3	many	TRBJ2-1	13	TGTGCCAGCAGCTTAAATGGGGGCCCCCCGGAGTTCTTC	CASSLNGGPPEFF
TRBD1	TRBV20-1	many	TRBJ2-5	15	TGCAGTGCTAGGGGGCCAGGGGGCTATGAGGAGACCCAGTACTTC	CSARGPGGYEETQYF
.	TRBV6-5	many	TRBJ2-3	15	TGTGCCAGCAGCCGCCAGGGGTATCATTTAGATACGCAGTATTTT	CASSRQGYHLDTQYF
.	TRBV20-1	.	TRBJ1-1	13	TGCAGTGCTCAGGACAGCGTGAACACTGAAGCTTTCTTT	CSAQDSVNTEAFF
TRBD1	TRBV5-1	.	TRBJ2-3	15	TGCGCCAGCAGTTTCGGACAGGGGACCACAGATACGCAGTATTTT	CASSFGQGTTDTQYF
.	TRBV19	.	TRBJ2-3	14	TGTGCCAGTAGTACAGGGATTCTGACAGATACGCAGTATTTT	CASSTGILTDTQYF
.	TRBV29-1	many	TRBJ1-1	14	TGCAGCGTTGCCTTTCGGACAGCAAACACTGAAGCTTTCTTT	CSVAFRTANTEAFF
.	TRBV5-1	many	TRBJ2-1	15	TGCGCCAGCAGCTTGGTTCTAGCGTCTTACAATGAGCAGTTCTTC	CASSLVLASYNEQFF
.	TRBV5-5	many	TRBJ2-3	15	TGTGCCAGCAGCTTGTATCTAGCCTCTGGAGATACGCAGTATTTT	CASSLYLASGDTQYF
.	TRBV7-9	many	TRBJ2-7	16	TGTGCCAGCAGCTTAAAAGGAGGTCTAATCTTGGGGGAGCAGTACTTC	CASSLKGGLILGEQYF
TRBD1	TRBV6-2/TRBV6-3	many	TRBJ2-7	14	TGTGCCAGCAGTTACGGGACAGGGGGCAACGAGCAGTACTTC	CASSYGTGGNEQYF
.	TRBV12-3/TRBV12-4	many	TRBJ2-3	13	TGTGCCAGCAGGCAGGGTACAACAGATACGCAGTATTTT	CASRQGTTDTQYF
.	TRBV2	many	TRBJ1-6	15	TGTGCCAGCAGTGATGTCACAGGATCAAGTTCACCCCTCCACTTT	CASSDVTGSSSPLHF
.	TRBV9	many	TRBJ2-1	13	TGTGCCAGCAGCGCTCTAGCGAGGAATAGGCAGTTCTTC	CASSALARNRQFF
.	TRBV6-5	many	TRBJ1-5	14	TGTGCCAGCAGTTCCCTCAGCAGCAATCAGCCCCAGCATTTT	CASSSLSSNQPQHF
.	TRBV19	few	TRBJ2-7	13	TGTGCCAGTAGTTTTACAGGGAACGACGAGCAGTACTTC	CASSFTGNDEQYF
TRBD1	TRBV5-1	many	TRBJ2-7	14	TGCGCCAGCAGCTACCGGGACAGGCCTATTGAGCAGTACTTC	CASSYRDRPIEQYF
TRBD1	TRBV5-1	few	TRBJ2-7	19	TGCGCCAGCAGCTCGATCCTTCTCGAAGGGGACAGGGGGATCTACGAGCAGTACTTC	CASSSILLEGDRGIYEQYF
.	TRBV5-1	many	TRBJ1-1	16	TGCGCCAGCAGCTCCCTGTCGGGGGCGAGTGGCACTGAAGCTTTCTTT	CASSSLSGASGTEAFF
.	TRBV13	.	TRBJ2-7	13	TGTGCCAGCAGCTCAACTGGGGGCGACGAGCAGTACTTC	CASSSTGGDEQYF
.	TRBV7-2	many	TRBJ1-5	15	TGTGCCAGCAGCCCCCAGGCAGGGAACAATCAGCCCCAGCATTTT	CASSPQAGNNQPQHF
TRBD2	TRBV6-5	many	TRBJ2-1	16	TGTGCCAGCAGTTACTCGACTAGCGGGAGGATCGGTGAGCAGTTCTTC	CASSYSTSGRIGEQFF
.	TRBV24-1	many	TRBJ2-1	15	TGTGCCACCAGTGGTCCGGGACTGCCCTACAATGAGCAGTTCTTC	CATSGPGLPYNEQFF
.	TRBV20-1	many	TRBJ2-1	11	TGCAGTGCTAGGACTACCAATGAGCAGTTCTTC	CSARTTNEQFF
.	TRBV19	many	TRBJ2-2	14	TGTGCCAGTAGTATAGGGGGAAGTTTCGGGGAGCTGTTTTTT	CASSIGGSFGELFF
TRBD1	TRBV24-1	few	TRBJ1-5	16	TGTGCCACCAGTGATCGGACAGGGGGGAGCAATCAGCCCCAGCATTTT	CATSDRTGGSNQPQHF
.	TRBV7-3	many	TRBJ1-6	13	TGTGCCAGCAGCTCCACCTCGAATTCACCCCTCCACTTT	CASSSTSNSPLHF
TRBD1	TRBV7-9	many	TRBJ2-2	15	TGTGCCAGCAGCCCGGGACAGGGAACCACCGGGGAGCTGTTTTTT	CASSPGQGTTGELFF
.	TRBV14	.	TRBJ2-1	16	TGTGCCAGCAGCCACCCGGGGGCGGGAGATTACAATGAGCAGTTCTTC	CASSHPGAGDYNEQFF
.	TRBV20-1	many	TRBJ2-3	12	TGCAGTGTCCTTAAAAGCACAGATACGCAGTATTTT	CSVLKSTDTQYF
TRBD1	TRBV20-1	many	TRBJ1-5	15	TGCAGTGCTGGGGGGACAGGAGCCCGCAATCAGCCCCAGCATTTT	CSAGGTGARNQPQHF
.	TRBV19	many	TRBJ2-1	15	TGTGCCAGTAGTATGTGGGGGAGCTCCTACAATGAGCAGTTCTTC	CASSMWGSSYNEQFF
.	TRBV6-6	many	TRBJ1-2	12	TGTGCCAGCAGCACCTATGACAGGGGCTACACCTTC	CASSTYDRGYTF
TRBD1	TRBV7-2	few	TRBJ2-7	14	TGTGCCAGCAGCTCGGACAGGGGCGGGTACGAGCAGTACTTC	CASSSDRGGYEQYF
TRBD2	TRBV7-9	many	TRBJ2-2	16	TGTGCCAGCAGCCCCCCACTAGCGGGACGGACCGGGGAGCTGTTTTTT	CASSPPLAGRTGELFF
.	TRBV6-6	many	TRBJ2-1	18	TGTGCCAGCACCCCGCTCAACACAGGGCGGGTGTCCTACAATGAGCAGTTCTTC	CASTPLNTGRVSYNEQFF
.	TRBV20-1	.	TRBJ2-1	15	TGCAGTGCTAGTGAGGTCGCGGGCAGCAGCAATGAGCAGTTCTTC	CSASEVAGSSNEQFF
TRBD2	TRBV18	many	TRBJ2-1	16	TGTGCCAGCTCACCCAGGTTGACTAGCGGGGGATATGAGCAGTTCTTC	CASSPRLTSGGYEQFF
TRBD2	TRBV10-3	many	TRBJ2-7	15	TGTGCCATCAGTGGGGGGACTAGCGGGATTACCGAGCAGTACTTC	CAISGGTSGITEQYF
.	TRBV5-4	many	TRBJ2-3	13	TGTGCCAGCAGCTCCCGGGGAACAGATACGCAGTATTTT	CASSSRGTDTQYF
.	TRBV10-3	many	TRBJ1-1	14	TGTGCCATCAGTGAGTCTATAAGGGGCACTGAAGCTTTCTTT	CAISESIRGTEAFF
TRBD1	TRBV2	.	TRBJ1-1	15	TGTGCCAGCACCAGACAGGGGGCGCTTATCACTGAAGCTTTCTTT	CASTRQGALITEAFF
TRBD2	TRBV11-3	many	TRBJ2-1	14	TGTGCCAGCAGCTTTCGAAGCGGGGGCAATGAGCAGTTCTTC	CASSFRSGGNEQFF
TRBD1	TRBV20-1	many	TRBJ2-5	16	TGCAGTGCTAGGAAGGGTGACAGGGGAATTGGAGAGACCCAGTACTTC	CSARKGDRGIGETQYF
.	TRBV20-1	many	TRBJ2-5	12	TGCAGTACGATGGGGGGCCAAGAGACCCAGTACTTC	CSTMGGQETQYF
.	TRBV7-9	.	TRBJ2-2	15	TGTGCCAGCAGCTCCGAGACAGCCGGTAGGGGGGAGCTGTTTTTT	CASSSETAGRGELFF
TRBD1	TRBV5-1	many	TRBJ2-5	15	TGCGCCAGCAGCGGGACAGGGGTCCCCGGGGAGACCCAGTACTTC	CASSGTGVPGETQYF
.	TRBV19	many	TRBJ1-5	14	TGTGCCAGTAGTATAGATCCGGTCAATCAGCCCCAGCATTTT	CASSIDPVNQPQHF
.	TRBV19	many	TRBJ1-4	14	TGTGCCAGTAGTACCCCGGGAAGGAGTGAAAAACTGTTTTTT	CASSTPGRSEKLFF
.	TRBV27	many	TRBJ2-1	16	TGTGCCAGCAGTTCCTGGACCGCCGGCTCCTACAATGAGCAGTTCTTC	CASSSWTAGSYNEQFF
.	TRBV7-9	many	TRBJ2-5	12	TGTGCCAGCAGCTTATTTGAAGAGACCCAGTACTTC	CASSLFEETQYF
TRBD2	TRBV18	many	TRBJ2-1	13	TGTGCCAGCTCACCAGATACTAGCGAACGACCCATCTTC	CASSPDTSERPIF